Included here is one TCR beta chain sequence, with context. The antigen remains undetermined. The source of the sample is a study of shared clonotypes between healthy human individuals. Assay: immunoSEQ multiplex PCR; the TCRdb copy retains only in-frame clones and omits some. Among about 1.5 million clones listed, under 99% were seen once. Study-wide results and caveats: Shared across a handful of donors were 4% to 5% of the naive CD4 clonotypes.

Source material: naive CD4+ T cells sorted from blood. The subset here: CD45RA+ positively selected. The clonotype comes from a man aged 25-45 years in good health.

CDR3 sequence: CASSFSGRAADTQYF. The CDR3 DNA is TGTGCCAGCAGTTTCAGCGGGAGGGCCGCAGATACGCAGTATTTT. The genes are TRBV27 and TRBJ2-3, with 10 bases identical to TRBD2. The CDR3 covers 15 residues. V was clipped by 3 bases and J by 4 bases; unmatched bases: 4. Germline V lookup: CDR1 MNHEY, CDR2 SMNVEV (reference sequence).